This TCR beta chain is from a study of cytomegalovirus exposure and HLA in healthy donors. CDR1 and CDR2 from the germline V gene are MNHEY and SMNVEV (reference sequence). There are 15 residues in the CDR3. Trimming removed 5 bases from V and 2 bases from J, with 15 bases in between. PCR amplification relied on 60 Vbeta primers (plus 13 Jbeta primers). Measured with immunoSEQ multiplex PCR; TCRdb has only the in-frame clones, and not every one. This table has a few hundred thousand clones, around three quarters appearing once. On this clone: The antigen remains undetermined.

Study results and caveats: A later analysis linked a missense DCLRE1C variant to TCR beta V- and J-gene trimming.

The chain joins TRBV27 to TRBJ1-2; perhaps TRBD1 as D (6 bases). Source material: PBMCs. This clonotype was sampled from a man aged 35 to 55 in good health and CMV-seronegative. The CDR3 nucleotides read TGTGCCAGCAGTCCCTGGGCAGGACAGAACTATGGCTACACCTTC. Residues: CASSPWAGQNYGYTF.